This TCR beta chain was sequenced in a study of regulatory T cells in long-lasting Graves disease. In building TCR beta libraries, iRepertoire HTBI primers were used together with Arm-PCR of CDR3 regions. TCRdb reprocessed the multiplex PCR reads with MiXCR, giving one entry per CDR3 protein. Here the sample spans 550,000 to 650,000 distinct CDR3 sequences, about 16% being singletons. Time point noted: newly diagnosed GD, antithyroid drugs for less than 3 months. After RNA was extracted from PBMCs, the TCR library was made from it. Germline V lookup: CDR1 SNHLY, CDR2 FYNNEI. V was pared by 1 base and J by 4 bases, with 4 bases between. The CDR3 spans 13 residues. This clonotype has a handful of counts. In addition, the sample was reused for a study of T cells in Graves' hyperthyroidism and ophthalmopathy.

The TCR sequence derives from a man between 18 and 35 years old with Graves disease. The gene calls are TRBV2 and TRBJ2-2; no clear D gene. Material: peripheral blood mononuclear cells (PBMCs), obtained at new diagnosis, from a patient treated with antithyroid drugs. CDR3 residues: CASSEVGTGELFF. In DNA form, the CDR3 reads TGTGCCAGCAGTGAAGTGGGCACCGGGGAGCTGTTTTTT.